This TCR beta chain is from a study of early T cells in non-severe SARS-CoV-2 infection. Study-level information: Unpaired chains resulted from sequencing bulk RNA of unsorted whole blood.

V was trimmed by 1 base and J by 1 base, leaving 2 bases between them. The CDR3 extends over 13 amino acids. The germline V gene encodes CDR1 MNHNS and CDR2 SASEGT. Unique molecular identifiers were attached to individual cDNA molecules. TCRdb fed the 5' RACE reads into MiXCR, producing one record per CDR3 protein. This table has 50,000 to 60,000 distinct CDR3 sequences, less than 9.5% appearing once. The chain links TRBV6-1 to TRBJ1-5, with D hard to call. The sequenced sample was whole blood, obtained at baseline. This TCR was recovered from an adult who was a healthcare worker with PCR-confirmed SARS-CoV-2 infection or an uninfected control (not recorded which). The CDR3 protein is CASSEVSNQPQHF. DNA for the CDR3: TGTGCCAGCAGTGAAGTCAGCAATCAGCCCCAGCATTTT.